The 27 T cell receptor beta chains in this list originate from one sample, sequenced in a study of vaccination effects on CD4 cells after COVID-19. Their recognized antigens are unknown. With the ViraFEST assay, the study expanded antigen-specific CD4+ T cells using viral peptide pools, then sequenced them. Following culture for around 10 days, CD4+ T cells were isolated. All study participants received two doses of BNT162b2 or mRNA-1273 vaccine. The protocol was immunoSEQ multiplex PCR, while the TCRdb copy is restricted to in-frame clones and leaves out a portion. Counted here are some 14,000 clones, around 72% occurring once; the ten biggest clones make up approximately 9.9%. The sequencing used CD4+ T cells from PBMCs cultured with SARS-CoV-2 spike peptides, collected after COVID-19 vaccination. The receptors stem from a human donor who received a COVID-19 vaccine.

Judged by abundance, this clone is large (0.1 to 1%). V usage is TRBV6-5 and J usage is TRBJ1-4; no clear D. With 6 bases removed from V and 7 bases from J, the gap between germline ends came to 9 bases. The CDR3 extends over 12 amino acids. The germline V gene encodes CDR1 MNHEY and CDR2 SVGAGI. The CDR3 region has the DNA TGTGCCAGCAGCCAGCGGGGTGAAAAACTGTTTTTT. This sequence encodes CASSQRGEKLFF.

The chain has TRBV7-2 and TRBJ1-2; 9 bases fit TRBD1. The CDR3 covers 14 residues. From germline, CDR1 is SGHTA and CDR2 FQGNSA. Trimming at V came to 5 bases and at J to 8 bases, leaving 9 bases not matched to a gene. The CDR3 region has the DNA TGTGCCAGCAGCGCCGGACAGGGGTTTTTCGGCTACACCTTC. Translation: CASSAGQGFFGYTF.

The chain uses TRBV9 and TRBJ2-7; 7 nucleotides align to TRBD2. This CDR3 is 12 amino acids long. CDR1 is SGDLS, CDR2 YYNGEE, per germline. V trimming: 0 bases; J trimming: 10 bases; junction bases outside the gene matches: 4. CDR3 nucleotides: TGTGCCAGCAGCGTAGCGGGGGGAGACCAGTACTTC. Amino acid sequence: CASSVAGGDQYF. The whole variable domain, remainder taken from reference TRBV9 and TRBJ2-7, is DSGVTQTPKHLITATGQRVTLRCSPRSGDLSVYWYQQSLDQGLQFLIQYYNGEERAKGNILERFSAQQFPDLHSELNLSSLELGDSALYFCASSVAGGDQYFGPGTRLTVT.

V gene TRBV19 combines with J gene TRBJ2-1, with D tentatively TRBD2 (5 bases). V was clipped by 7 bases and J by 6 bases, with 22 bases between them. The CDR3 contains 16 residues. Germline assignment: CDR1 LNHDA and CDR2 SQIVND (reference sequence). In DNA form, the CDR3 reads TGTGCCAGTAAGAAGGCGAAGGTGAAAGGAGGCAATGAGCAGTTCTTC. Its protein is CASKKAKVKGGNEQFF.

This clone has a handful of counts. This chain joins TRBV28 and TRBJ2-7, with a weak D call TRBD2 (6 bases). The CDR3 is made up of 14 amino acids. V was pared by 6 bases and J by 2 bases, with 14 bases between. From germline, CDR1 is MDHEN and CDR2 SYDVKM. The CDR3 sequence: CASSSQGLTYEQYF. The CDR3, as DNA: TGTGCCAGCAGCTCTCAGGGACTTACCTACGAGCAGTACTTC.

This chain joins TRBV6-1 and TRBJ2-2; D unclear. Germline V CDR1 and CDR2: MNHNS, SASEGT. The CDR3 runs 16 residues. Trimming pared 2 bases from V and 0 bases from J, leaving 10 bases between. The CDR3 DNA is TGTGCCAGCAGTGAACGGCCAGCCACGAACACCGGGGAGCTGTTTTTT. Translated, it gives CASSERPATNTGELFF.

This clone was seen a few times. This rearrangement joins TRBV4-2 to TRBJ2-7; TRBD2 aligns across 10 bases. The CDR3 is 16 amino acids. V was pared by 0 bases and J by 9 bases, with 11 bases of the junction left unmatched. In germline, CDR1 is LGHNA, CDR2 YNFKEQ. The chain's CDR3 is CASSQDSSGRKGVQYF. For the CDR3, the DNA is TGTGCCAGCAGCCAAGATAGTAGCGGGAGGAAGGGTGTGCAGTACTTC.

The V and J genes are TRBV10-3 and TRBJ1-2, with a tentative D call TRBD1 (6 bases). CDR1 is ENHRY, CDR2 SYGVKD, per germline. The ends were cut back, 2 bases at V and 12 bases at J, with 10 bases in the middle. This CDR3 spans 11 amino acids. The CDR3 here is CAISENQGHTF. In nucleotides, the CDR3 is TGTGCCATCAGTGAGAACCAGGGGCACACCTTC.

The chain employs TRBV6-5 and TRBJ2-1, with 8 bases identical to TRBD2. Germline assignment: CDR1 MNHEY and CDR2 SVGAGI. Unmatched junction bases numbered 13, after V lost 6 bases and J lost 9 bases. The CDR3 has 15 amino acids. CDR3 loop: CASRRPGGPGGEQFF. CDR3 sequence (DNA): TGTGCCAGCAGAAGGCCGGGAGGGCCCGGTGGTGAGCAGTTCTTC.

The V gene is TRBV4-2, the J gene TRBJ1-2, with D maybe TRBD1 (5 bases). V gave up 0 bases and J gave up 4 bases, with 18 bases separating them. The CDR3 extends over 17 amino acids. Looked up from germline, CDR1 is LGHNA and CDR2 is YNFKEQ. The CDR3 coding sequence is TGTGCCAGCAGCCAAGACGGGGGACTGACCGGAGGCTATGGCTACACCTTC. It translates to CASSQDGGLTGGYGYTF.

The genes are TRBV15 and TRBJ1-1; D perhaps matches TRBD1 (5 bases). This CDR3 comprises 12 residues. Germline V gene data show CDR1 as LNHNV and CDR2 as YYDKDF (reference sequence). Trimming took off 5 bases at V and 5 bases at J, with 9 bases between the two ends. The CDR3 bases are TGTGCCACCAGCGCAGGGCGGACTGAAGCTTTCTTT. Translation gives CATSAGRTEAFF.

This chain links TRBV5-4 with TRBJ1-3; tentatively, D is TRBD1 (5 bases). The CDR3 extends over 17 amino acids. From germline, CDR1 is SGHNT and CDR2 YYREEE (reference sequence). V gave up 4 bases and J gave up 0 bases, with 17 bases separating them. The CDR3 loop reads CASSQFPGMDSGNTIYF. As DNA, the CDR3 is TGTGCCAGCAGCCAATTTCCAGGGATGGACTCTGGAAACACCATATATTTT.

This clone was found a few times. This chain links TRBV19 with TRBJ1-2; TRBD1 agrees at 10 bases. The CDR3 length is 12 residues. CDR1 LNHDA and CDR2 SQIVND come from the germline V gene (reference sequence). V shed 5 bases and J 12 bases; nucleotides not matched to a gene: 6. The CDR3 DNA sequence: TGTGCCAGTAGTGCCCGGGACAGGGGCCACACCTTC. It encodes CASSARDRGHTF. The full variable domain, completed using reference TRBV19 and TRBJ1-2, is DGGITQSPKYLFRKEGQNVTLSCEQNLNHDAMYWYRQDPGQGLRLIYYSQIVNDFQKGDIAEGYSVSREKKESFPLTVTSAQKNPTAFYLCASSARDRGHTFGSGTRLTVV.

This clone was seen a handful of times. One end of the junction varies from germline; a read error may be responsible. This chain uses TRBV9 with TRBJ2-1, with D perhaps TRBD1 (6 bases). CDR3 length equals 17 residues. Germline V lookup: CDR1 SGDLS, CDR2 YYNGEE. CDR3 region: CASSVGFGQPSDNEQFF. The CDR3 bases are TGTGCCAGCAGCGTAGGTTTTGGACAGCCCTCCGACAATGAGCAGTTCTTC.

This chain connects TRBV6-5 to TRBJ1-4; maybe TRBD1 (5 bases). CDR1 and CDR2 (germline): MNHEY, SVGAGI. V lost 6 bases to trimming and J lost 4 bases, with 15 bases between them. The CDR3 contains 15 residues. This CDR3 reads CASRVGRSLNEKLFF. The CDR3 DNA reads TGTGCCAGCAGAGTGGGGCGGAGTCTTAATGAAAAACTGTTTTTT.

The chain has TRBV28 and TRBJ2-3; D gene uncertain. The CDR3 totals 11 residues. Between the trimmed V and J ends, which lost 4 bases and 5 bases, there was a span of 4 bases. From germline, CDR1 is MDHEN and CDR2 SYDVKM. CDR3 bases: TGTGCCAGCAGTTCCGTAGATACGCAGTATTTT. Translation gives CASSSVDTQYF.

This clone has a handful of counts. Other DNA sequences in this specimen translate into the identical CDR3. The chain carries TRBV6-5 and TRBJ1-2; no firm D call. The V and J ends lost 2 bases and 2 bases respectively, with 6 bases between them. The CDR3 has 13 amino acids. CDR1 is MNHEY and CDR2 is SVGAGI in the germline V gene. CDR3 residues: CASSYAVNYGYTF. DNA of the CDR3: TGTGCCAGCAGTTACGCTGTAAACTATGGCTACACCTTC.

Sample share makes this clone medium-sized. The V gene is TRBV5-8, the J gene TRBJ1-6; 9 bases agree with TRBD1. Unmatched junction bases numbered 9, after V lost 2 bases and J lost 6 bases. The germline V gene encodes CDR1 SGHTS and CDR2 YDEGEE. The CDR3 loop spans 17 amino acids. This CDR3 is CASSFNLGQGLNSPLHF. The CDR3 coding sequence is TGTGCCAGCAGCTTTAATTTAGGACAGGGGCTTAATTCACCCCTCCACTTT.

The V gene is TRBV3-1 (or the pseudogene TRBV3-2), the J gene TRBJ1-3; D perhaps matches TRBD1 (6 bases). CDR3 length equals 17 residues. V gave up 4 bases and J gave up 0 bases, with 16 bases separating them. Germline V gene data show CDR1 as LGHDT and CDR2 as YNNKEL (reference sequence). The CDR3 DNA reads TGTGCCAGCAGCCCCAGAGGCCGAGGGGGCTCTGGAAACACCATATATTTT. Protein sequence: CASSPRGRGGSGNTIYF.

The DNA of the CDR3 is TGTGCCAGCAGTTACCCCGGGACAGGGACTTCCTACGAGCAGTACTTC. Translating gives CASSYPGTGTSYEQYF. The J gene is TRBJ2-7, the V gene TRBV6-6, with TRBD1 matching 9 bases. Per the germline V gene, CDR1 is MNHNY and CDR2 is SVGAGI (reference sequence). The V and J ends lost 2 bases and 1 base, in that order; junction bases with no gene match: 6. The CDR3 totals 16 residues.

The J gene is TRBJ1-1, the V gene TRBV24-1; maybe TRBD1 (6 bases). The CDR3 runs 14 residues. Germline V gives CDR1 KGHDR, CDR2 SFDVKD. Deletions cut 4 bases from V and 4 bases from J, with 12 bases between. In nucleotides, the CDR3 is TGTGCCACCAGTGAGGGGGGGCAGGTCACTGAAGCTTTCTTT. This encodes CATSEGGQVTEAFF.

The gene calls are TRBV2 and TRBJ1-2, with D maybe TRBD1 (6 bases). The CDR3 is made up of 14 amino acids. Germline CDR1 SNHLY, CDR2 FYNNEI. Trimming stripped 4 bases from V and 5 bases from J, with 14 bases between. The CDR3 DNA reads as TGTGCCAGCAGTGTTCGTGGACAGTCGTATGGCTACACCTTC. This encodes CASSVRGQSYGYTF.

This chain connects TRBV19 to TRBJ2-7, with 8 nucleotides matching TRBD2. V was clipped by 5 bases and J by 2 bases; unmatched bases: 14. In germline, CDR1 is LNHDA, CDR2 SQIVND (reference sequence). This CDR3 region has 17 residues. The CDR3 DNA sequence: TGTGCCAGTAGTCCCACCCATCTGGGCGGGGGGACCTACGAGCAGTACTTC. It encodes CASSPTHLGGGTYEQYF.

The V and J genes are TRBV14 and TRBJ2-1; the match to TRBD2 covers 14 bases. Germline assignment: CDR1 SGHDN and CDR2 FVKESK. The CDR3 length is 14 residues. V was pared by 8 bases and J by 11 bases, with 8 bases of the junction left unmatched. Here the CDR3 reads CASQRGTSGSKQFF. The CDR3 region has the DNA TGTGCCAGCCAGAGGGGGACTAGCGGGAGTAAGCAGTTCTTC.

The gene calls are TRBV7-2 and TRBJ2-2; 7 nucleotides agree with TRBD2. The CDR3 length is 15 residues. J was trimmed by 5 bases and V by 5 bases; bases with no gene match: 8. The V gene's germline CDR1 is SGHTA and CDR2 FQGNSA. The CDR3 DNA reads TGTGCCAGCAGCCCTAGACTAGCAGGGACCGGGGAGCTGTTTTTT. Translated, it gives CASSPRLAGTGELFF.

V usage is TRBV27 and J usage is TRBJ2-1, with a tentative D call TRBD1 (5 bases). Germline assignment: CDR1 MNHEY and CDR2 SMNVEV (reference sequence). V lost 5 bases, J lost 0 bases, and 14 bases lay in between. CDR3 size: 16 residues. CDR3 sequence (DNA): TGTGCCAGCAGTACACTACAGGCTAGCTCCTACAATGAGCAGTTCTTC. Protein sequence: CASSTLQASSYNEQFF.

The chain is built from TRBV27 and TRBJ2-1; 8 positions agree with TRBD2. Germline V gene sequence: CDR1 MNHEY, CDR2 SMNVEV (reference sequence). This CDR3 is built from 15 residues. The junction had 8 bases not matched to a gene; V was cut back by 5 bases and J by 5 bases. The CDR3 region has the DNA TGTGCCAGCAGTCTGGCCGGGACTAGTGACAATGAGCAGTTCTTC. Protein sequence: CASSLAGTSDNEQFF.